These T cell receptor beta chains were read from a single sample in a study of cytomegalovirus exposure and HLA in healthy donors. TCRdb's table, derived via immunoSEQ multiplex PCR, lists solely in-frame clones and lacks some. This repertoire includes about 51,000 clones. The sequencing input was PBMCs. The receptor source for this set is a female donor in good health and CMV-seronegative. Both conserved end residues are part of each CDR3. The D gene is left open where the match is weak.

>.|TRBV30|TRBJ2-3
CAWSFGLTDTQYF
TGTGCCTGGAGTTTTGGACTCACAGATACGCAGTATTTT
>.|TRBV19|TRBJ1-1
CASTGYNTEAFF
TGTGCCAGTACAGGGTATAACACTGAAGCTTTCTTT
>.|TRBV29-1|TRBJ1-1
CSVDGRGTAEAFF
TGCAGCGTTGACGGCAGGGGTACCGCTGAAGCTTTCTTT
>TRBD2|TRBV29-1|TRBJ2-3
CSVRTSGGDTQYF
TGCAGCGTCCGGACTAGCGGGGGGGATACGCAGTATTTT
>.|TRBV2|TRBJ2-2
CASSDGRGAGELFF
TGTGCCAGCAGTGACGGCAGGGGGGCCGGGGAGCTGTTTTTT
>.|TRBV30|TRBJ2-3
CAWSSGGNTDTQYF
TGTGCCTGGAGCTCGGGCGGGAACACAGATACGCAGTATTTT
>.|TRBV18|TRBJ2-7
CASSEPGWGRSYEQYF
TGTGCCAGCTCCGAGCCGGGCTGGGGGCGCTCCTACGAGCAGTACTTC
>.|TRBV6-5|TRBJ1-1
CATSRMDTEAFF
TGTGCCACTTCCAGGATGGACACTGAAGCTTTCTTT
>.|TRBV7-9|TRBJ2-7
CASRAREYF
TGTGCCAGCAGGGCCAGGGAGTACTTC
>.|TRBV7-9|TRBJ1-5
CASSPGLSNQPQHF
TGTGCCAGCAGCCCGGGACTGAGCAATCAGCCCCAGCATTTT
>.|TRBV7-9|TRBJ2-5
CASSLSVQETQYF
TGTGCCAGCAGCTTATCAGTTCAAGAGACCCAGTACTTC
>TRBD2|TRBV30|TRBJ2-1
CACQRGDSYNEQFF
TGTGCCTGCCAACGGGGGGACTCCTACAATGAGCAGTTCTTC
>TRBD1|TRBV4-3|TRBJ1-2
CASSQDGGQAYGYTF
TGCGCCAGCAGCCAAGATGGGGGACAGGCTTATGGCTACACCTTC
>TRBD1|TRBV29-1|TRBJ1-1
CSVWDRQNTEAFF
TGCAGCGTTTGGGACAGACAGAACACTGAAGCTTTCTTT
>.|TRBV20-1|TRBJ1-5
CSARHEVTQHF
TGCAGTGCTCGTCATGAGGTTACCCAGCATTTT
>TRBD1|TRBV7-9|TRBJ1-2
CASSLGQGGGYTF
TGTGCCAGCAGCTTAGGACAGGGAGGCGGCTACACCTTC
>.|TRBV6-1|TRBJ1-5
CASSEARDSRWHF
TGTGCCAGCAGTGAAGCGCGAGATTCTCGATGGCATTTT
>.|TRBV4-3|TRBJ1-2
CASRGKGFWGYGYTF
TGCGCCAGCAGGGGAAAGGGGTTTTGGGGCTATGGCTACACCTTC
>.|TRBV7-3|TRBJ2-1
CASGSGRYNEQFF
TGTGCCAGCGGCAGCGGAAGATACAATGAGCAGTTCTTC
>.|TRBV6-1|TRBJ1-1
CASSESTYQVKPRAFF
TGTGCCAGCAGTGAATCCACTTACCAGGTAAAACCAAGAGCTTTCTTT
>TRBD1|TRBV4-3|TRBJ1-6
CASSQDVLPGKLDRGYNSPLHF
TGCGCCAGCAGCCAAGATGTTCTCCCCGGGAAGCTGGACAGGGGCTATAATTCACCCCTCCACTTT
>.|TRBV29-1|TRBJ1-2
CSVESRDHGYTF
TGCAGCGTTGAATCCAGGGATCATGGCTACACCTTC
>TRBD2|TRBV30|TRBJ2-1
CAWSATSGGAGEQFF
TGTGCCTGGAGTGCGACTAGCGGGGGGGCCGGTGAGCAGTTCTTC
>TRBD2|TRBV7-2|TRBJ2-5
CASSWTSGGAGSGETQYF
TGTGCCAGCAGCTGGACTAGCGGGGGGGCGGGGTCAGGAGAGACCCAGTACTTC
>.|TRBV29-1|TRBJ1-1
CSVVGTEDFF
TGCAGCGTTGTGGGGACTGAAGATTTCTTT
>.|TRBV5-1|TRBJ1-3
CASQGGTSGNTIYF
TGCGCCAGTCAGGGAGGGACATCTGGAAACACCATATATTTT
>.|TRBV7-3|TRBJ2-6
CASSSLGGANVLTF
TGTGCCAGCAGCTCCCTAGGTGGGGCCAACGTCCTGACTTTC